A single sample is the source of the 30 T cell receptor beta chains below, sequenced in a study of T cell repertoires in cytomegalovirus infection. These receptors have no identified antigens. TCRdb itself ran the reads through MiXCR, one entry per CDR3 protein. The sample shows 340,000 or so distinct CDR3 sequences, roughly 25% of them seen only once. Material: cultured PBMCs, obtained from culture after CMV antigen stimulation. These receptors came from a human donor in good health (CMV status not recorded). Some clones in this sample may be carry-over from other donors' samples.

The chain uses TRBV20-1 and TRBJ2-5; weak D call: TRBD1 (6 bases). This CDR3 is 14 amino acids long. Germline V gives CDR1 DFQATT, CDR2 SNEGSKA (reference sequence). V was pared by 7 bases and J by 4 bases, with 19 bases between. In DNA form, the CDR3 reads TGCAGTGGCACTGAGGACAGCGTCGGAGAGACCCAGTACTTC. Translated, it gives CSGTEDSVGETQYF.

This rearrangement joins TRBV2 to TRBJ2-5; D unresolved. CDR1 and CDR2 from the germline V gene are SNHLY and FYNNEI. The germline V and J ends were trimmed by 5 bases and 3 bases, with 13 bases remaining between them. The CDR3 totals 14 residues. The CDR3 nucleotides are TGTGCCAGCAGTTACGGCCGCGAGAAAGAGACCCAGTACTTC. It encodes CASSYGREKETQYF.

V gene TRBV7-2 combines with J gene TRBJ1-5; D is ambiguous. Germline CDR1 is SGHTA and CDR2 is FQGNSA. The V end lost 5 bases, the J end lost 5 bases, and 10 bases lay between the germline ends. The CDR3 covers 13 residues. CDR3 amino acids: CASSDIGDQPQHF. Written as DNA, the CDR3 is TGTGCCAGCAGCGACATAGGAGATCAGCCCCAGCATTTT.

The chain couples TRBV30 to TRBJ1-1; 8 positions match TRBD1. There are 14 residues in the CDR3. J lost 5 bases, V lost 0 bases, and 5 bases had no gene match. Germline V CDR1 and CDR2: GTSNPN, SVGIG (reference sequence). This chain's CDR3 is CAWSVAQGVTEAFF. In DNA, the CDR3 is TGTGCCTGGAGTGTAGCACAGGGGGTAACTGAAGCTTTCTTT.

This clonotype was observed at least ten times. The chain joins TRBV7-2 to TRBJ1-1; tentative D call: TRBD1 (5 bases). This CDR3 region has 14 residues. Looked up from germline, CDR1 is SGHTA and CDR2 is FQGNSA. V lost 5 bases and J 0 bases, leaving 10 bases between the germline ends. CDR3 DNA sequence: TGTGCCAGCAGCCCTGACAGCCTGAACACTGAAGCTTTCTTT. It translates to CASSPDSLNTEAFF.

The V gene is TRBV7-4, the J gene TRBJ1-5; D remains unclear. Trimming cost V 1 base and J 0 bases, with 7 bases left between them. This CDR3 is built from 15 residues. The V gene's germline CDR1 is SGHVT and CDR2 SQSDAQ. The CDR3 nucleotides read TGTGCCAGCAGCTTAGACGGGGATAGCAATCAGCCCCAGCATTTT. Residues: CASSLDGDSNQPQHF. Looking up the rest from reference TRBV7-4 and TRBJ1-5 gives the full variable domain: GAGVSQSPRYKVAKRGRDVALRCDSISGHVTLYWYRQTLGQGSEVLTYSQSDAQRDKSGRPSGRFSAERPERSVSTLKIQRTEQGDSAVYLCASSLDGDSNQPQHFGDGTRLSIL.

This clonotype has a handful of counts. V gene TRBV10-3 combines with J gene TRBJ2-7, with D hard to call. The length of the CDR3 is 15 residues. Trimming removed 2 bases at V and 4 bases at J, with 15 bases between. Germline V gene lookup returns CDR1 ENHRY and CDR2 SYGVKD. The CDR3 reads CAISEDRTIEYEQYV. The CDR3 DNA follows: TGTGCCATCAGTGAGGATCGCACTATCGAGTACGAGCAGTACGTC.

This clonotype was seen ten or more times. The rearrangement links TRBV7-2 to TRBJ2-5; TRBD2 matches at 8 bases. CDR3 length: 17 residues. CDR1 and CDR2 from the germline V gene are SGHTA and FQGNSA. Trimming at V came to 3 bases and at J to 4 bases, leaving 13 bases not matched to a gene. Here the CDR3 reads CASSFNVGRAPGETQYF. CDR3 bases: TGTGCCAGCAGCTTTAACGTCGGGAGGGCCCCGGGAGAGACCCAGTACTTC.

In its sample, this clonotype was seen a few times. This chain links TRBV10-3 with TRBJ2-1, with D tentatively TRBD1 or TRBD2 (5 bases each). Per germline, CDR1 ENHRY and CDR2 SYGVKD. The CDR3 covers 13 residues. Between the trimmed V and J ends, which lost 11 bases and 5 bases, there was a span of 16 bases. The CDR3 region is CALGGTADNEQFF. The CDR3 DNA reads as TGTGCCCTGGGTGGGACGGCGGACAATGAGCAGTTCTTC.

The sample holds many counts of this clonotype. The chain carries TRBV7-2 and TRBJ1-6; D is ambiguous. V lost 5 bases and J 14 bases, leaving 16 bases between the germline ends. Germline CDR1 and CDR2: SGHTA and FQGNSA. The CDR3 spans 13 residues. The chain's CDR3 is CASSTSTPRTLHF. Written as DNA, the CDR3 is TGTGCCAGCAGCACCTCGACACCCCGCACCCTCCACTTT. Filled out from reference TRBV7-2 and TRBJ1-6, the complete variable domain reads GAGVSQSPSNKVTEKGKDVELRCDPISGHTALYWYRQSLGQGLEFLIYFQGNSAPDKSGLPSDRFSAERTGGSVSTLTIQRTQQEDSAVYLCASSTSTPRTLHFGNGTRLTVT.

This clonotype was picked up many times. The rearrangement uses TRBV7-2 and TRBJ1-3; D might be TRBD1 (5 bases). This CDR3 is 16 amino acids long. Germline V gives CDR1 SGHTA, CDR2 FQGNSA. V gave up 2 bases and J gave up 4 bases, with 15 bases separating them. CDR3 protein: CASSLSPGRIGNTIYF. CDR3 in DNA: TGTGCCAGCAGCTTATCCCCGGGGCGGATCGGAAACACCATATATTTT.

The chain uses TRBV5-1 and TRBJ2-2; a possible D gene is TRBD2 (5 bases). The V gene's germline CDR1 is SGHRS and CDR2 YFSETQ. CDR3 size: 14 residues. V was pared by 0 bases and J by 9 bases, with 12 bases between. CDR3 amino acids: CASSLGHEGWELFF. The CDR3 coding sequence is TGCGCCAGCAGCTTGGGCCACGAGGGCTGGGAGCTGTTTTTT. The complete variable domain, with remaining parts taken from reference TRBV5-1 and TRBJ2-2, reads KAGVTQTPRYLIKTRGQQVTLSCSPISGHRSVSWYQQTPGQGLQFLFEYFSETQRNKGNFPGRFSGRQFSNSRSEMNVSTLELGDSALYLCASSLGHEGWELFFGEGSRLTVL.

This clonotype has only a few counts. The chain carries TRBV20-1 and TRBJ2-5; 7 nucleotides agree with TRBD2. CDR1 is DFQATT, CDR2 SNEGSKA, per germline (reference sequence). This CDR3 contains 13 residues. After removal of 5 bases from V and 4 bases from J, the junction contained 7 bases not matched to a gene. The CDR3 DNA follows: TGCAGTGCTGGAGGGTCGGGGGGAGAGACCCAGTACTTC. Protein product: CSAGGSGGETQYF.

The J gene is TRBJ1-1, the V gene TRBV6-2 or TRBV6-3; 8 bases are shared with TRBD1. The CDR3 loop spans 12 amino acids. With 6 bases clipped from V and 9 bases from J, the junction kept 6 bases outside the gene matches. CDR1 and CDR2 from the germline V gene are MNHEY and SVGEGT. The CDR3 coding sequence is TGTGCCAGCAGCCAGGGGGCGGCGAAAGCTTTCTTT. Protein sequence: CASSQGAAKAFF.

This clonotype was detected a few times. This chain uses TRBV7-9 with TRBJ2-1, with TRBD2 matching 12 bases. CDR3 length: 17 residues. CDR1 is SEHNR, CDR2 FQNEAQ, per germline (reference sequence). The J segment lost 4 bases and the V segment lost 1 base, leaving 5 bases of the junction unmatched. In nucleotides, the CDR3 is TGTGCCAGCAGCTTAGGACTAGCGGGAGCTTATTACAATGAGCAGTTCTTC. This codes for CASSLGLAGAYYNEQFF.

Worth noting for this clonotype: Lacking the conserved final phenylalanine or tryptophan, this CDR3 likely reflects a read error. This rearrangement joins TRBV28 to TRBJ2-7; 11 positions match TRBD1. This CDR3 contains 15 residues. V dropped 4 bases and J dropped 2; count of bases not matched to a gene: 4. Germline V gene lookup returns CDR1 MDHEN and CDR2 SYDVKM. The CDR3 loop reads CASSSPGQGAYEQYS. The CDR3, as DNA: TGTGCCAGCAGTTCCCCGGGACAGGGGGCCTACGAGCAGTACTCC.

There are many counts of this clonotype. The rearrangement uses TRBV7-2 and TRBJ2-3, with D perhaps TRBD1 (5 bases). The CDR3 consists of 14 residues. Germline CDR1 reads SGHTA; CDR2 reads FQGNSA. V was pared by 0 bases and J by 1 base, with 5 bases between. The CDR3 region is CASSLATGTDTQYF. The DNA for the CDR3 is TGTGCCAGCAGCTTAGCGACAGGCACAGATACGCAGTATTTT.

V and J are TRBV20-1 and TRBJ2-5, with D unresolved. The length of the CDR3 is 12 residues. Looked up from germline, CDR1 is DFQATT and CDR2 is SNEGSKA (reference sequence). V shed 3 bases and J shed 5 bases, with 10 bases lying between them. The CDR3 DNA follows: TGCAGTGCTAGTCCAGCCCGGGAGACCCAGTACTTC. Translation: CSASPARETQYF.

The table lists this clonotype with a few counts. This chain links TRBV12-3 or TRBV12-4 with TRBJ1-5; D is uncertain. This CDR3 spans 15 amino acids. With 6 bases removed from V and 7 bases from J, the gap between germline ends came to 19 bases. The CDR3, as DNA: TGTGCCAGCAGAAGGACGGGAGGTGGTATCCAGCCCCAGCATTTT. Protein: CASRRTGGGIQPQHF.

The count of this clonotype is one. V and J are TRBV18 and TRBJ2-7, with TRBD1 matching 8 bases. J was trimmed by 7 bases and V by 9 bases; bases with no gene match: 14. There are 14 residues in the CDR3. CDR1 KGHSH and CDR2 LQKENI come from the germline V gene. The CDR3 here is CASSSRDRSEEQYV. CDR3 nucleotide sequence: TGTGCCAGTTCATCCCGGGACAGGAGCGAAGAGCAGTACGTC.

In its sample, this clonotype was seen once. The chain couples TRBV6-2 or TRBV6-3 to TRBJ1-1; 10 bases match TRBD1. Trimming cost V 5 bases and J 2 bases; bases outside gene matches: 5. CDR1 and CDR2 from the germline V gene are MNHEY and SVGEGT. This CDR3 comprises 15 residues. The CDR3 region has the DNA TGTGCCAGCAGTGGACAGGGGGTGCGAAACACTGAAGCTTTCTTT. Amino acids: CASSGQGVRNTEAFF.

V gene TRBV28 combines with J gene TRBJ2-5, with 8 bases identical to TRBD1. The V gene's germline CDR1 is MDHEN and CDR2 SYDVKM. V was pared by 4 bases and J by 4 bases, with 8 bases of the junction left unmatched. The CDR3 sequence is 15 residues long. In DNA, the CDR3 is TGTGCCAGCAGTTGGGGAGGACAGGGACGAGAGACCCAGTACTTC. This encodes CASSWGGQGRETQYF.

The rearrangement joins TRBV10-3 to TRBJ1-5, with D possibly matching TRBD1 (5 bases). V gave up 10 bases and J gave up 4 bases, with 14 bases separating them. The germline V gene has CDR1 ENHRY and CDR2 SYGVKD. The CDR3 runs to 13 residues. CDR3 sequence (DNA): TGTGCCACCTGCACAGGTACGAATCAGCCCCAGCATTTT. Residues: CATCTGTNQPQHF.

This clonotype has only a few counts. V and J are TRBV4-1 and TRBJ2-5; D possibly corresponds to TRBD2 (5 bases). There are 16 residues in the CDR3. In germline, CDR1 is MGHRA, CDR2 YSYEKL. Trimming cost V 1 base and J 3 bases, with 15 bases left between them. The CDR3 DNA reads as TGCGCCAGCAGCCAAGGACCCGGGATCCCAGAAGAGACCCAGTACTTC. Translated: CASSQGPGIPEETQYF.

This clonotype has at least ten counts. This chain joins TRBV7-6 and TRBJ2-6, with D unresolved. Germline V lookup: CDR1 SGHVS, CDR2 FNYEAQ. The V end lost 2 bases, the J end lost 0 bases, and 5 bases lay between the germline ends. This CDR3 contains 15 residues. The CDR3: CASSLNPSGANVLTF. CDR3 bases: TGTGCCAGCAGCTTAAATCCCTCTGGGGCCAACGTCCTGACTTTC.

V and J are TRBV24-1 and TRBJ1-5, with D possibly being TRBD1 (6 bases). The CDR3 length is 16 residues. CDR1 is KGHDR and CDR2 is SFDVKD in the germline V gene. V lost 3 bases to trimming and J lost 9 bases, with 20 bases between them. The CDR3 region has the DNA TGTGCCACCAGTGATGGGGGGAGCCAGGGGCGGAGGCCCCAGCATTTT. This codes for CATSDGGSQGRRPQHF.

This clonotype was counted at least ten times. The V call is TRBV7-8, the J call TRBJ2-3; D possibly uses TRBD1 or TRBD2 (5 bases each). This CDR3 is built from 17 residues. CDR1 is SGHVS and CDR2 is FQNEAQ in the germline V gene. Trimming cost V 2 bases and J 2 bases, with 17 bases left between them. The CDR3 DNA sequence: TGTGCCAGCAGCTTATACCGGGACCCAAAACTCACAGATACGCAGTATTTT. Its translation: CASSLYRDPKLTDTQYF.

This clonotype showed up just a few times. The genes are TRBV4-1 and TRBJ2-2, with 14 bases that match TRBD2. V shed 5 bases, J shed 4 bases, and the junction held 6 bases outside the gene matches. Germline CDR1 is MGHRA and CDR2 is YSYEKL. CDR3 size: 17 residues. CDR3 sequence reads: CASSTRLAGGATGELFF. The CDR3 DNA sequence: TGCGCCAGCAGCACCCGACTAGCGGGAGGGGCCACCGGGGAGCTGTTTTTT.

In this sample, this clonotype turned up many times. V is TRBV10-1 and J is TRBJ2-7; 14 positions agree with TRBD2. CDR3 length: 21 residues. Germline CDR1 WNHNN, CDR2 SYGVQD (reference sequence). The ends lost 2 bases at V and 2 bases at J; junction bases unmatched: 17. The DNA for the CDR3 is TGCGCCAGCAGTGAGGGCCGACAGACTAGCGGGAGGGCCCGAACTACCTACGAGCAGTACGTC. Its protein product is CASSEGRQTSGRARTTYEQYV.

Many counts were recorded for this clonotype. V is TRBV7-2 and J is TRBJ2-7; D remains unclear. Germline V lookup: CDR1 SGHTA, CDR2 FQGNSA. Trimming took 3 bases from V and 9 from J, leaving 12 bases between them. This CDR3 has 12 residues. CDR3: CASSLVGHGQYF. CDR3 nucleotides: TGTGCCAGCAGCTTGGTAGGTCACGGGCAGTACTTC.